The 21 T cell receptor beta chains given below trace back to one sample, sequenced in a study of beta chain features in type 1 diabetes. Expressed TCRB transcripts got sequenced, as all isolated RNA was reverse transcribed. Some clones are missing from TCRdb's copy, which holds only in-frame ones; the method was immunoSEQ multiplex PCR. The sample comprises more than 200,000 clones, approximately 16% of which are singletons, and 0.065% to 0.1% rests with the top ten. Study outcomes and limitations: Within each of all four CD4+ subsets, Type 1 diabetes patients had TCRB CDR3s that were moderately but significantly shorter.

These TCRs are of unknown antigen specificity. Sequencing was performed on naive CD4+ T cells from blood. These receptors all stem from a young man with type 1 diabetes.

The rearrangement joins TRBV5-1 to TRBJ2-1; D gene ambiguous. V was cut by 0 bases and J by 10 bases, with 5 bases left in between. Germline V gene sequence: CDR1 SGHRS, CDR2 YFSETQ. The CDR3 runs to 11 residues. CDR3 sequence: CASSLVLEQFF. CDR3 nucleotides: TGCGCCAGCAGCTTGGTGCTAGAGCAGTTCTTC.

This clone occurred a few times. The J gene is TRBJ2-5, the V gene TRBV6-5; D gene uncertain. There are 13 residues in the CDR3. Trimming left V 2 bases short and J 5 bases short, with 9 bases between. The germline V gene has CDR1 MNHEY and CDR2 SVGAGI. The CDR3 sequence is CASSYRARETQYF. The CDR3 DNA follows: TGTGCCAGCAGTTACCGAGCGAGGGAGACCCAGTACTTC.

In this sample, this clone turned up a few times. This chain uses TRBV9 with TRBJ2-1; possible D gene TRBD2, 5 bases. Germline lookup yields CDR1 SGDLS and CDR2 YYNGEE. CDR3 size: 13 residues. The V and J ends lost 0 bases and 8 bases respectively, with 9 bases between them. CDR3 residues: CASSVDPGDEQFF. The CDR3 DNA reads as TGTGCCAGCAGCGTAGACCCCGGGGATGAGCAGTTCTTC.

In its sample, this clone was seen a few times. The J gene is TRBJ2-7, the V gene TRBV4-3; 8 bases map to TRBD1. V shed 0 bases, J shed 4 bases, and the junction held 2 bases outside the gene matches. Germline CDR1 reads LGHNA; CDR2 reads YSLEER. The CDR3 loop spans 14 amino acids. The CDR3 protein is CASSQDRTGYEQYF. CDR3 sequence (DNA): TGCGCCAGCAGCCAAGATAGGACAGGGTACGAGCAGTACTTC.

The chain couples TRBV25-1 to TRBJ1-4; possibly TRBD1 for D (6 bases). CDR3 length equals 15 residues. V lost 5 bases and J 4 bases, leaving 14 bases between the germline ends. Germline lookup yields CDR1 MGHDK and CDR2 SYGVNS. The CDR3 sequence is CASSPTTGSNEKLFF. The DNA of the CDR3 is TGTGCCAGCAGTCCGACGACAGGAAGTAATGAAAAACTGTTTTTT.

The CDR3 DNA is TGTGCCAGCAGCACAATCGACAGCTCCTACGAGCAGTACTTC. Translating gives CASSTIDSSYEQYF. The chain couples TRBV9 to TRBJ2-7; perhaps TRBD1 as D (5 bases). Trimming left V 4 bases short and J 0 bases short, with 11 bases between. The germline V gene encodes CDR1 SGDLS and CDR2 YYNGEE. The CDR3 totals 14 residues.

The genes are TRBV14 and TRBJ2-1; tentatively, D is TRBD2 (6 bases). There are 18 residues in the CDR3. V was clipped by 4 bases and J by 9 bases, with 28 bases between them. Germline values: CDR1 SGHDN, CDR2 FVKESK. CDR3 DNA: TGTGCCAGCAGCCCACCACTTAAGGCTAGCGTCATCCTACCTGAGCAGTTCTTC. The encoded protein is CASSPPLKASVILPEQFF.

This clone was counted only a few times. The same CDR3 is also encoded by other DNA sequences in this sample. The gene calls are TRBV4-3 and TRBJ2-1; D call uncertain. The CDR3 is made up of 15 amino acids. Germline V gene data show CDR1 as LGHNA and CDR2 as YSLEER. V was shortened by 3 bases and J by 0 bases, with 9 bases between the two germline ends. CDR3 DNA sequence: TGCGCCAGCAGCCAGGGCGGAAGCTCCTACAATGAGCAGTTCTTC. Translating it yields CASSQGGSSYNEQFF.

This clone was found a few times. The V and J genes are TRBV4-2 and TRBJ2-5; TRBD2 aligns across 7 bases. The J segment lost 2 bases and the V segment lost 4 bases, leaving 7 bases of the junction unmatched. Looked up from germline, CDR1 is LGHNA and CDR2 is YNFKEQ. The CDR3 runs 15 residues. This CDR3 is CASSRETSQQETQYF. The CDR3 DNA reads TGTGCCAGCAGCCGAGAGACTAGCCAACAAGAGACCCAGTACTTC.

The V call is TRBV18, the J call TRBJ2-7; possibly TRBD2 for D (5 bases). The V end lost 6 bases, the J end lost 2 bases, and 8 bases lay between the germline ends. CDR1 and CDR2 from the germline V gene are KGHSH and LQKENI. The length of the CDR3 is 12 residues. Written as DNA, the CDR3 is TGTGCCAGCTCTAGCGTACCCTACGAGCAGTACTTC. It is translated as CASSSVPYEQYF.

The chain uses TRBV29-1 and TRBJ2-7, with TRBD1 as a possible D gene (6 bases). CDR3 size: 12 residues. Germline loops: CDR1 SQVTM, CDR2 ANQGSEA. Trimming left V 8 bases short and J 4 bases short, with 15 bases between. Here the CDR3 DNA reads TGCAGCATATGGACAGCCGGTTACGAGCAGTACTTC. As protein: CSIWTAGYEQYF.

This clone came up a few times. The rearrangement joins TRBV4-2 to TRBJ1-4, with 9 bases aligning to TRBD1. The CDR3 is 19 amino acids. CDR1 and CDR2 from the germline V gene are LGHNA and YNFKEQ. After removal of 0 bases from V and 8 bases from J, the junction contained 16 bases not matched to a gene. The DNA for the CDR3 is TGTGCCAGCAGCCAAGATCTCGGACAGGGGCTCCGGTTGGACGAAAAACTGTTTTTT. Its protein product is CASSQDLGQGLRLDEKLFF.

J is TRBJ1-3 and V is TRBV29-1; D is unresolved. Deletions cut 6 bases from V and 1 base from J, with 13 bases between. The CDR3 has 14 amino acids. CDR1 is SQVTM, CDR2 ANQGSEA, per germline. CDR3 sequence (DNA): TGCAGCGTCGGCGCGCGGCTGTCTGGAAACACCATATATTTT. This encodes CSVGARLSGNTIYF. Full variable domain (missing parts from reference TRBV29-1 and TRBJ1-3): SAVISQKPSRDICQRGTSLTIQCQVDSQVTMMFWYRQQPGQSLTLIATANQGSEATYESGFVIDKFPISRPNLTFSTLTVSNMSPEDSSIYLCSVGARLSGNTIYFGEGSWLTVV.

The chain recombines TRBV7-9 with TRBJ2-7; either TRBD1 or TRBD2 may supply D (5 bases each). Trimming removed 3 bases at V and 3 bases at J, with 9 bases between. This CDR3 is 13 amino acids long. Germline CDR1 SEHNR, CDR2 FQNEAQ (reference sequence). CDR3 in amino acids: CASSLTADYEQYF. DNA of the CDR3: TGTGCCAGCAGCTTGACAGCGGACTACGAGCAGTACTTC.

The chain uses TRBV18 and TRBJ2-1, with 9 bases identical to TRBD2. Germline-derived CDR1 and CDR2 are KGHSH and LQKENI. J lost 10 bases, V lost 0 bases, and 10 bases had no gene match. This CDR3 has 16 amino acids. The CDR3 nucleotides read TGTGCCAGCTCACCACCGGGGACTAGCACCGTTGGGGAGCAGTTCTTC. This gives the protein CASSPPGTSTVGEQFF.

This clone was picked up a small number of times. The V and J genes are TRBV28 and TRBJ2-7; TRBD2 matches at 7 bases. There are 15 residues in the CDR3. V dropped 3 bases and J dropped 0; count of bases not matched to a gene: 5. Germline CDR1 MDHEN, CDR2 SYDVKM. CDR3 DNA sequence: TGTGCCAGCAGTTTCACCAGCGGGGCCTCCTACGAGCAGTACTTC. Residues: CASSFTSGASYEQYF.

In its sample, this clone was seen a few times. This chain links TRBV30 with TRBJ1-3; no clear D. Germline V gene lookup returns CDR1 GTSNPN and CDR2 SVGIG (reference sequence). Trimming removed 5 bases from V and 0 bases from J, with 8 bases in between. The CDR3 extends over 13 amino acids. CDR3 amino acids: CAWWTYSGNTIYF. In nucleotides, the CDR3 is TGTGCCTGGTGGACCTACTCTGGAAACACCATATATTTT.

This clone was seen only a few times. The chain couples TRBV29-1 to TRBJ2-2; D might be TRBD1 (5 bases). Germline loops: CDR1 SQVTM, CDR2 ANQGSEA. Trimming took 7 bases from V and 4 from J, leaving 19 bases between them. The CDR3 contains 15 residues. The CDR3 is CSARGQTVATGELFF. The CDR3 DNA follows: TGCAGCGCCCGAGGCCAGACAGTGGCCACCGGGGAGCTGTTTTTT.

This clone was observed a handful of times. V usage is TRBV15 and J usage is TRBJ2-7, with D tentatively TRBD1 (6 bases). V gave up 3 bases and J gave up 7 bases, with 19 bases separating them. CDR1 and CDR2 from the germline V gene are LNHNV and YYDKDF (reference sequence). This CDR3 spans 15 amino acids. CDR3 residues: CATSSRDTPPGEQYF. CDR3 coding DNA: TGTGCCACCAGCAGCCGGGACACCCCGCCGGGGGAGCAGTACTTC. Full variable domain (missing parts from reference TRBV15 and TRBJ2-7): DAMVIQNPRYQVTQFGKPVTLSCSQTLNHNVMYWYQQKSSQAPKLLFHYYDKDFNNEADTPDNFQSRRPNTSFCFLDIRSPGLGDTAMYLCATSSRDTPPGEQYFGPGTRLTVT.

The chain recombines TRBV6-1 with TRBJ1-2; unclear D gene. With 0 bases removed from V and 3 bases from J, the gap between germline ends came to 11 bases. The CDR3 is 15 amino acids. Germline V gives CDR1 MNHNS, CDR2 SASEGT. CDR3 sequence: CASSEAAPGDYGYTF. For the CDR3, the DNA is TGTGCCAGCAGTGAAGCTGCCCCGGGAGACTATGGCTACACCTTC.

J is TRBJ2-2 and V is TRBV7-8; maybe TRBD2 (5 bases). CDR3 length equals 14 residues. Germline V gives CDR1 SGHVS, CDR2 FQNEAQ. Trimming stripped 3 bases from V and 5 bases from J, with 10 bases between. CDR3 region: CASSFGEGTGELFF. DNA of the CDR3: TGTGCCAGCAGCTTCGGGGAAGGGACCGGGGAGCTGTTTTTT.